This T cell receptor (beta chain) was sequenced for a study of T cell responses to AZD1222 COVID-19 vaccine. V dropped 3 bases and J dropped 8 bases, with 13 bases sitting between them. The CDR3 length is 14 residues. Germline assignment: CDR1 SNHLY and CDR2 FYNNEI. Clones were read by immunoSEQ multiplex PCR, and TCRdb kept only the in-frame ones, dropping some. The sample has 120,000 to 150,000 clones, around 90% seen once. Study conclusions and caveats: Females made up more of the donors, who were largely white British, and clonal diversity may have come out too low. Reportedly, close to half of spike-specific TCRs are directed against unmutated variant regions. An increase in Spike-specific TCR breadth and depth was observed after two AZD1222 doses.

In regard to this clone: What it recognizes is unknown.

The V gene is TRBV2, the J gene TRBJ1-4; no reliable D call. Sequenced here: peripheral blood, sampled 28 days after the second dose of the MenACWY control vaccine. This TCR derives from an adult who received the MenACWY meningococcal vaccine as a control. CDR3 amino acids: CASSEVLTGEKLFF. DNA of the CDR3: TGTGCCAGCAGTGAGGTACTTACCGGGGAAAAACTGTTTTTT. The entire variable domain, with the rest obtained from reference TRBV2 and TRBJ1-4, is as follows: EPEVTQTPSHQVTQMGQEVILRCVPISNHLYFYWYRQILGQKVEFLVSFYNNEISEKSEIFDDQFSVERPDGSNFTLKIRSTKLEDSAMYFCASSEVLTGEKLFFGSGTQLSVL.